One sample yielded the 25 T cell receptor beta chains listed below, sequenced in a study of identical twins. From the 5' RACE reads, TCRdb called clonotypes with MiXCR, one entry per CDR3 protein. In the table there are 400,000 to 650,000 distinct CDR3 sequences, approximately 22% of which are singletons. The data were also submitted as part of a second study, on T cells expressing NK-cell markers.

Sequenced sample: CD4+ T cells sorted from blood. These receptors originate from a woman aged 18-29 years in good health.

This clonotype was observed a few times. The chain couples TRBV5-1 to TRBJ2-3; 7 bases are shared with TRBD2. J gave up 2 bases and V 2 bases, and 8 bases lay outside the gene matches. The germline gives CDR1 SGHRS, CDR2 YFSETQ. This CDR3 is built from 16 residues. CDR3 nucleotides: TGCGCCAGCAGCTTCACCCGACTAGCCTTCACAGATACGCAGTATTTT. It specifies CASSFTRLAFTDTQYF.

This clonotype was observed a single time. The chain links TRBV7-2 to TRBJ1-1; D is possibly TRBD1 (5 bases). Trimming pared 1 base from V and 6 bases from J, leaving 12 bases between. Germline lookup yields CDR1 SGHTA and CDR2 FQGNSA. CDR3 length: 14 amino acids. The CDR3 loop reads CASSLVKGAAEAFF. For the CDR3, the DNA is TGTGCCAGCAGCTTAGTGAAAGGGGCCGCTGAAGCTTTCTTT.

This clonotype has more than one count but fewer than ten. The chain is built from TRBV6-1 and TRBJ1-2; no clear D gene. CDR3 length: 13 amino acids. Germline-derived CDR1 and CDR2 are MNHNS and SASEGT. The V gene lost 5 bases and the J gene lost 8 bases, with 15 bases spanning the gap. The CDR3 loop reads CASSTPAGRGYTF. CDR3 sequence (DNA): TGTGCCAGCAGTACCCCTGCCGGGAGAGGCTACACCTTC.

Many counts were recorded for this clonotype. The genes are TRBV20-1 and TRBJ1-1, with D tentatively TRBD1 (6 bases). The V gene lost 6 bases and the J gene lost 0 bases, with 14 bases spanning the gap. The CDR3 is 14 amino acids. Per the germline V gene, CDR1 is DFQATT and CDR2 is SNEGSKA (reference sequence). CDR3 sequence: CSAGGQLVNTEAFF. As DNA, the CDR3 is TGCAGTGCCGGGGGGCAGTTGGTGAACACTGAAGCTTTCTTT.

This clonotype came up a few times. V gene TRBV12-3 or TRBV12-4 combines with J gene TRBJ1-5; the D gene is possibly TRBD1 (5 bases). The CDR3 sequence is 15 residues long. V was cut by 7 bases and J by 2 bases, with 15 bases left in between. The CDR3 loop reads CASTSGPDRNQPQHF. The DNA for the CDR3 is TGTGCCAGCACCTCGGGGCCAGATCGCAATCAGCCCCAGCATTTT.

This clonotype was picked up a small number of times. CDR3 DNA sequence: TGCGCCAGCAGCTTGAAGACTAGCGGGGCCCCAAGGAACATTCAGTACTTC. This gives the protein CASSLKTSGAPRNIQYF. The rearrangement uses TRBV5-1 and TRBJ2-4, with 11 bases matching TRBD2. Germline V gene sequence: CDR1 SGHRS, CDR2 YFSETQ. Unmatched junction bases numbered 10, after V lost 1 base and J lost 7 bases. This CDR3 is built from 17 residues.

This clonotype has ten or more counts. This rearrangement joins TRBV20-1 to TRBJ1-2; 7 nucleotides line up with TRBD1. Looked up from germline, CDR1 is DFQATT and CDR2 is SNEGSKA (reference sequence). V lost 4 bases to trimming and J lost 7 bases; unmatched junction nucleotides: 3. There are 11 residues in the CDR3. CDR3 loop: CSAMTGSGYTF. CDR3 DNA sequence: TGCAGTGCTATGACAGGGAGTGGCTACACCTTC.

The CDR3 nucleotides read TGCGCCAGCAGCATTGGACCGGGAGGCAATGAGCAGTTCTTC. Translating gives CASSIGPGGNEQFF. The V and J genes are TRBV5-1 and TRBJ2-1; 7 bases match TRBD2. Trimming removed 4 bases from V and 6 bases from J; junction bases left unmatched: 7. The germline V gene encodes CDR1 SGHRS and CDR2 YFSETQ. The CDR3 runs 14 residues.

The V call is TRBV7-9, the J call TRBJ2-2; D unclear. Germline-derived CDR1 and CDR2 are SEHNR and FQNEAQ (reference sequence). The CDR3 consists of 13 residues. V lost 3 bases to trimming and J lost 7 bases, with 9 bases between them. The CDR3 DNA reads TGTGCCAGCAGCTTCCCCCTTGACGGGGAGCTGTTTTTT. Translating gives CASSFPLDGELFF.

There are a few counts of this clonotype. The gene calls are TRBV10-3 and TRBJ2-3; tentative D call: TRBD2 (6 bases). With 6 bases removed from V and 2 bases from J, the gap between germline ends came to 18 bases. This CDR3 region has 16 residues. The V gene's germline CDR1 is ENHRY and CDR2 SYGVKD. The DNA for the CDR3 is TGTGCCATCAGGCCCCGACTGGAGGGGATCACAGATACGCAGTATTTT. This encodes CAIRPRLEGITDTQYF.

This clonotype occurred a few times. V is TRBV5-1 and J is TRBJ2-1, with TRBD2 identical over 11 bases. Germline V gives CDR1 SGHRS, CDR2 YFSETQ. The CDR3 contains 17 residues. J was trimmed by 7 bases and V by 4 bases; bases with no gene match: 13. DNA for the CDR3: TGCGCCAGCAGCACCACTCCGGGACTAGCGGCTTATAATGAGCAGTTCTTC. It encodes CASSTTPGLAAYNEQFF.

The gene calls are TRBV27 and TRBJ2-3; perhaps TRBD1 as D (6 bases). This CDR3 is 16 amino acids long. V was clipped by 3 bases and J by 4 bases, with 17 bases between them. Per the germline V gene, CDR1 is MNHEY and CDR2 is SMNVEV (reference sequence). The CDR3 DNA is TGTGCCAGCAGTTTTTGGCAGGGGAAATGGCCAGATACGCAGTATTTT. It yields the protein CASSFWQGKWPDTQYF.

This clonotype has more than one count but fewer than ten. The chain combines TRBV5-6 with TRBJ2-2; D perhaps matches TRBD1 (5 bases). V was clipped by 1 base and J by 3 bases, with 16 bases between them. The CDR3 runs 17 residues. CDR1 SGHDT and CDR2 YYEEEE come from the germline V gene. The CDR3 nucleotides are TGTGCCAGCAGCTTGATGGGATTGACAGCTTACACCGGGGAGCTGTTTTTT. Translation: CASSLMGLTAYTGELFF.

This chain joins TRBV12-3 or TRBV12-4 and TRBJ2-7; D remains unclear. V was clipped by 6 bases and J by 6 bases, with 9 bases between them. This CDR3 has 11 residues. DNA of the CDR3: TGTGCCAGCAGCAACCCGCGCGAGCAGTACTTC. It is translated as CASSNPREQYF.

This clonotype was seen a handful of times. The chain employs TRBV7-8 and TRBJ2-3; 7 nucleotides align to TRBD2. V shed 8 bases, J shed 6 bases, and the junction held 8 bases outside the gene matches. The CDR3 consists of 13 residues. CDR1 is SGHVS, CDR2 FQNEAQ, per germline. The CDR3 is CASGLGARDTQYF. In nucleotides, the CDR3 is TGTGCCAGCGGACTAGGGGCTCGGGATACGCAGTATTTT.

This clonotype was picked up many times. In DNA form, the CDR3 reads TGTGCCATCAGTGTCAGGGACGAGCAGTACTTC. This codes for CAISVRDEQYF. This chain connects TRBV10-3 to TRBJ2-7; perhaps TRBD1 as D (5 bases). V shed 4 bases and J shed 5 bases, with 6 bases lying between them. The V gene's germline CDR1 is ENHRY and CDR2 SYGVKD. CDR3 length: 11 amino acids.

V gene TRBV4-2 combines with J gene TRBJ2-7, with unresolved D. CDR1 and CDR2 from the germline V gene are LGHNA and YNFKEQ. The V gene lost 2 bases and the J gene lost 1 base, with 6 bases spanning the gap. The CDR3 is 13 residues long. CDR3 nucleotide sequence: TGTGCCAGCAGCCAAACAGAGTCCTACGAGCAGTACTTC. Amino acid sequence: CASSQTESYEQYF.

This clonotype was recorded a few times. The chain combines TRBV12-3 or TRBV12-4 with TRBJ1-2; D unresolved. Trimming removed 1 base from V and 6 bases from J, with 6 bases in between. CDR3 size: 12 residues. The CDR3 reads CASSLGQNGYTF. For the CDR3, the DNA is TGTGCCAGCAGTTTAGGGCAGAATGGCTACACCTTC.

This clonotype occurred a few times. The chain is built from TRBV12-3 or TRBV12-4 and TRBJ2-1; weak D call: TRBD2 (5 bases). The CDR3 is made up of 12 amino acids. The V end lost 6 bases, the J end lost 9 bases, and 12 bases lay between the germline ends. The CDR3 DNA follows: TGTGCCAGCAGCCTGACTATCGGTGAGCAGTTCTTC. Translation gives CASSLTIGEQFF.

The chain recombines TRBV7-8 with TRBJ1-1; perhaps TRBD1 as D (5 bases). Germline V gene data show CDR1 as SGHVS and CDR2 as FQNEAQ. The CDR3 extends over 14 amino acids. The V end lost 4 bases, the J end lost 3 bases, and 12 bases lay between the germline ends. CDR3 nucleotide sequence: TGTGCCAGCAGCTCCGGCACCAGGGACACTGAAGCTTTCTTT. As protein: CASSSGTRDTEAFF.

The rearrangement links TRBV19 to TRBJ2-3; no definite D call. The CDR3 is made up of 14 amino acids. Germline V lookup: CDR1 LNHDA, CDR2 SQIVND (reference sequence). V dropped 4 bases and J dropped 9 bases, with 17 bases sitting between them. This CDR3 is CASSTPPVGKTQYF. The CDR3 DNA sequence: TGTGCCAGTAGTACCCCCCCGGTAGGGAAGACGCAGTATTTT.

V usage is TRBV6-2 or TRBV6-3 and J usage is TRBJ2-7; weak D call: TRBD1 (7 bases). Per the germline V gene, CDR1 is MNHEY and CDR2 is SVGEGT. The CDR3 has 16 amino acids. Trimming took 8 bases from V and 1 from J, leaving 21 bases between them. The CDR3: CASGDRVAGRSYEQYF. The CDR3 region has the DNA TGTGCCAGCGGCGACAGGGTGGCGGGACGATCCTACGAGCAGTACTTC.

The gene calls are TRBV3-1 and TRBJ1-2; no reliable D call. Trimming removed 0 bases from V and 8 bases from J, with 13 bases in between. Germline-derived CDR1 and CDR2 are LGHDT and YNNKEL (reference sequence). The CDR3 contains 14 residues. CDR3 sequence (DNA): TGTGCCAGCAGCCAAGAGGTTGGCGGCTGGGGCTACACCTTC. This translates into CASSQEVGGWGYTF.

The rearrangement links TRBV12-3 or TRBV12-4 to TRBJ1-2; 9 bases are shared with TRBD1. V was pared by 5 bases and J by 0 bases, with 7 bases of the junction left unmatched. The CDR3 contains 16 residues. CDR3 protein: CASSHTNRGPNYGYTF. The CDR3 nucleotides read TGTGCCAGCAGTCATACGAACAGGGGGCCTAACTATGGCTACACCTTC.

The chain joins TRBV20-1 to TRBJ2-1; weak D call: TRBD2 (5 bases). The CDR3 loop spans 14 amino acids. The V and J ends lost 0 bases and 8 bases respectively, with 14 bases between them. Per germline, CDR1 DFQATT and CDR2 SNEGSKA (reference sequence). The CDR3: CSAREALRVDEQFF. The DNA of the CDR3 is TGCAGTGCTAGAGAGGCATTGAGGGTGGATGAGCAGTTCTTC.